The subject of this entry is one TCR beta chain. Germline trimming cut 0 bases from V and 6 bases from J; bases unmatched to any gene: 5. The CDR3 consists of 15 residues. CDR1 is SGDLS and CDR2 is YYNGEE in the germline V gene. Only in-frame clones appear in the TCRdb table, and some are missing; sequencing was by immunoSEQ multiplex PCR. The table records about 41,000 clones, roughly 94% of them present only once. The data are from a study of control samples from healthy donors and cancer patients. The chain is built from TRBV9 and TRBJ1-4, with 7 bases matching TRBD1. The source of this sequence is a man aged 55 to 69 in good health. The specimen was blood. The CDR3 sequence: CASSVGDSFDEKLFF. CDR3 DNA sequence: TGTGCCAGCAGCGTAGGGGACAGCTTCGATGAAAAACTGTTTTTT.